The TCR beta chain under discussion was sequenced for a study of T-cell reconstitution after alpha-beta-depleted transplantation in children. General observations from the study: T-cell numbers and diversity one year post-transplant derived largely from freshly generated T cells.

It was with unique molecular identifiers that the TCRbeta library was prepared. TCRdb fed the PCR reads into MiXCR, producing one record per CDR3 protein. The sample gives 610,000 or so distinct CDR3 sequences, roughly 30% of which show up once; under 45% is in the top ten. As regards this clonotype: Antigen specificity is unknown.

This CDR3 spans 14 amino acids. Germline CDR1 is DFQATT and CDR2 is SNEGSKA (reference sequence). Germline trimming cut 0 bases from V and 6 bases from J; bases unmatched to any gene: 7. The input for sequencing was PBMCs, taken before TCRalphabeta/CD19-depleted stem cell transplant. V gene TRBV20-1 combines with J gene TRBJ2-7; the match to TRBD1 covers 8 bases. This sequence originates from a boy in the first two years of life with Wiskott-Aldrich syndrome, due to receive a stem cell transplant. The chain's CDR3 is CSARDPGGRPEQYF. The DNA of the CDR3 is TGCAGTGCTAGAGATCCAGGGGGCAGACCCGAGCAGTACTTC.